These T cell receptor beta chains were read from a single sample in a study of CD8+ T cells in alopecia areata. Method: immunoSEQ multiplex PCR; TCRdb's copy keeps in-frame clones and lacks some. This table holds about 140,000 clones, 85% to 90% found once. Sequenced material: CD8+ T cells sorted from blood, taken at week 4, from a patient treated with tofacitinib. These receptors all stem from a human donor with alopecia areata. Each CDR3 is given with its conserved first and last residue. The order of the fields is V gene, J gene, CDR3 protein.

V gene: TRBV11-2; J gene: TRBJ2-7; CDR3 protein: CASSLVYDGPREQYF
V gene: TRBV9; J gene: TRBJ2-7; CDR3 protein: CASSPVADSSYEQYF
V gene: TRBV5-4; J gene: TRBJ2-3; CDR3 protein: CASSLAGVGTDTQYF
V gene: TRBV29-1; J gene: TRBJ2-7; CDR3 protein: CSVEDFNRGYEQYF
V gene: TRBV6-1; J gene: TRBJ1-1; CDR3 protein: CASSDLQNTEAFF
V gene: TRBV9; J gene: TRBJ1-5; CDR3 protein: CASSVRNQPQHF
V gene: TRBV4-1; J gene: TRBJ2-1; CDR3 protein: CASSTQLAREQFF
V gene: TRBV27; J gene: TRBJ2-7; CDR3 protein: CASSPGTGYEQYF
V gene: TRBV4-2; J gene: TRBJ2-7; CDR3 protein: CASSLGGVYEQYF
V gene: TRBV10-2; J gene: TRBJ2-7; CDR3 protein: CASSESRASIYEQYF
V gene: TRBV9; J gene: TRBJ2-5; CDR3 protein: CASSASGEGLKETQYF
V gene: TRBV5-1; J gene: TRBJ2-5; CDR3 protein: CASSLESGNQETQYF
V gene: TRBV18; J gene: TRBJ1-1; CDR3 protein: CASSPRWDRVNMNTEAFF
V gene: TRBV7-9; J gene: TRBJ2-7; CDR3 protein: CASSPRLSDEQYF
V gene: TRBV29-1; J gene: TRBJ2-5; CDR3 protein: CSVQGIEETQYF
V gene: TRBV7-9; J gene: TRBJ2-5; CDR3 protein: CASSLYTGGPILLGTQYF
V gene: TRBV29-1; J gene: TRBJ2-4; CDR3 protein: CSASDREAKNIQYF
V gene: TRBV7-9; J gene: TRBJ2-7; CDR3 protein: CASSPAGTDLYEQYF
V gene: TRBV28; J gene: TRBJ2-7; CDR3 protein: CASSPGTSGGAYEQYF
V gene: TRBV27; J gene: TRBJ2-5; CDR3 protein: CASSSNRAKETQYF
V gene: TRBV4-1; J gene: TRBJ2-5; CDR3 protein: CASSQEFASQETQYF
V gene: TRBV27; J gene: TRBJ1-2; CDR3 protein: CASSPQGSERYGYTF
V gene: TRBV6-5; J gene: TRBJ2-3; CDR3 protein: CASSYVSGGPDTQYF
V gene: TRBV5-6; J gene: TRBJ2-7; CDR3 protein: CASSVTYEQYF
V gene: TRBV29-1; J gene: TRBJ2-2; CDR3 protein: CSVDLKGLYNTGELFF
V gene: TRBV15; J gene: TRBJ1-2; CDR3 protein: CATSSKQGNGYTF
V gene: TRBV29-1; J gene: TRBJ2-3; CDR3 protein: CSVEFPMDGSTDTQYF
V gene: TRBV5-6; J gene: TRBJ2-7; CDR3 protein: CASSLEQVDDEQYF
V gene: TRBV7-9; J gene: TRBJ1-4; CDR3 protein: CASSRDSLDEKLFF
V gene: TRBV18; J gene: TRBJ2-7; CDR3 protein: CASSRTAQGTSYEQYF
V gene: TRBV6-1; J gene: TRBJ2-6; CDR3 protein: CASSQGGSGANVLTF
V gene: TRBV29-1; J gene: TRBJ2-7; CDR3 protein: CSVGTGSSSYEQYF
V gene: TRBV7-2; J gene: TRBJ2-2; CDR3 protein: CASRAQGANTGELFF
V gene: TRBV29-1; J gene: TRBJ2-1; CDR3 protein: CSVEDLSEGGPSNEQFF
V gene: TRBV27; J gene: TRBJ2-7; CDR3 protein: CAAGRYSYEQYF
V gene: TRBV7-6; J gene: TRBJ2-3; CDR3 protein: CASSRASAGGVQYF
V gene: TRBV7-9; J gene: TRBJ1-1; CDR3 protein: CASSQIEWRGGTEAFF
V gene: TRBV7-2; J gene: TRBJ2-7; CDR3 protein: CASSLGEGNYEQYF
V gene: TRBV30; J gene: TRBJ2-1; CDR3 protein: CAWSVELSYNEQFF
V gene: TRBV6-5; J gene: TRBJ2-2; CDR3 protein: CASSYGRENTGELFF
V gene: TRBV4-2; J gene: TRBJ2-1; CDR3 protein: CASSPHGLAGGPVEQFF
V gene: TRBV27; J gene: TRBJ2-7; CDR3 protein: CASSRPEGEQYF
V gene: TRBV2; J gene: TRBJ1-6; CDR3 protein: CASSETVDLHNSPLHF
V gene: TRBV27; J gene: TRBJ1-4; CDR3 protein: CASSPKGVYEKLFF
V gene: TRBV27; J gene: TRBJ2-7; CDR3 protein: CASSFQVSGPTGRYEQYF
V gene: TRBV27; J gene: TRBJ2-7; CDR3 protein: CASSSTPHYEQYF
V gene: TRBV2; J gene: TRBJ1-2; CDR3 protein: CASSGRRVYGYTF
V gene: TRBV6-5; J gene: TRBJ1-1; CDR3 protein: CASSYLGGTPEAFF
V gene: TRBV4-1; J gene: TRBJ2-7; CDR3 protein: CASRPGTDDYEQYF
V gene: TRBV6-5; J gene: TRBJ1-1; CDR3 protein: CASSYGGSNTEAFF